These 22 T cell receptor beta chains share one sample of origin, sequenced in a study of shared clonotypes between healthy human individuals. Method: immunoSEQ multiplex PCR; TCRdb's copy keeps in-frame clones and lacks some. The table shows about 2.1 million clones, with around 95% occurring only once. Naivety among CD8 cells was defined by CD45RO negativity and positive CCR7 selection, thereby excluding terminally differentiated effector memory CD45RA+ cells. The specimen was naive CD8+ T cells from PBMCs. The receptors shown here come from a man between 18 and 35 years old in good health. Some clones in this sample may be carry-over from other donors' samples.

As concerns this clone: This specimen includes other DNA sequences encoding the same CDR3. The chain joins TRBV7-9 to TRBJ2-7; D is perhaps TRBD1 (6 bases). Germline lookup yields CDR1 SEHNR and CDR2 FQNEAQ (reference sequence). Trimming removed 5 bases at V and 2 bases at J, with 13 bases between. This CDR3 contains 14 residues. CDR3 loop: CASSPRDTAYEQYF. The CDR3 nucleotides are TGTGCCAGCAGCCCCCGGGACACCGCCTACGAGCAGTACTTC. The variable domain in full, completed from reference TRBV7-9 and TRBJ2-7, reads DTGVSQNPRHKITKRGQNVTFRCDPISEHNRLYWYRQTLGQGPEFLTYFQNEAQLEKSRLLSDRFSAERPKGSFSTLEIQRTEQGDSAMYLCASSPRDTAYEQYFGPGTRLTVT.

This chain links TRBV28 with TRBJ1-3; D possibly corresponds to TRBD1 (6 bases). V lost 3 bases and J 5 bases, leaving 20 bases between the germline ends. Germline V lookup: CDR1 MDHEN, CDR2 SYDVKM. The CDR3 length is 17 residues. The CDR3 protein is CASSFLLNADSRNTIYF. CDR3 bases: TGTGCCAGCAGTTTCCTGTTAAATGCGGACAGCAGAAACACCATATATTTT.

This chain uses TRBV5-6 with TRBJ1-1, with D hard to call. CDR3 length: 12 residues. From germline, CDR1 is SGHDT and CDR2 YYEEEE. V was clipped by 4 bases and J by 5 bases, with 9 bases between them. The CDR3 bases are TGTGCCAGCAGCCCCGGGGAAACTGAAGCTTTCTTT. It codes for CASSPGETEAFF.

This sequence joins TRBV5-1 and TRBJ2-3; 9 bases fit TRBD2. The V and J ends lost 4 bases and 4 bases, in that order; junction bases with no gene match: 10. The CDR3 loop spans 16 amino acids. The germline V gene has CDR1 SGHRS and CDR2 YFSETQ. The CDR3 nucleotides read TGCGCCAGCAGCCTGGGGGCTAGCGGGATAGCAGATACGCAGTATTTT. This codes for CASSLGASGIADTQYF.

This clone was counted a few times. V and J are TRBV9 and TRBJ1-1; 7 nucleotides align to TRBD1. The CDR3 is made up of 17 amino acids. V gave up 2 bases and J gave up 3 bases; unmatched junction bases: 13. The germline gives CDR1 SGDLS, CDR2 YYNGEE. As DNA, the CDR3 is TGTGCCAGCAGCGTCGGGACAGCCCCTTCTCCCCACACTGAAGCTTTCTTT. It translates to CASSVGTAPSPHTEAFF.

The rearrangement links TRBV4-2 to TRBJ2-1; 8 bases match TRBD1. CDR1 and CDR2 from the germline V gene are LGHNA and YNFKEQ. Germline trimming cut 4 bases from V and 8 bases from J; bases unmatched to any gene: 10. The CDR3 runs 15 residues. The CDR3 nucleotides are TGTGCCAGCAGCCCACATAGGACAGGGTTGGATGAGCAGTTCTTC. This translates into CASSPHRTGLDEQFF.

The CDR3 loop reads CASSPPDYGYEQYF. As DNA, the CDR3 is TGTGCCAGTAGCCCGCCGGACTACGGCTACGAGCAGTACTTC. V and J are TRBV19 and TRBJ2-7; the D gene is possibly TRBD2 (6 bases). The CDR3 is made up of 14 amino acids. V was shortened by 6 bases and J by 3 bases, with 15 bases between the two germline ends. The germline gives CDR1 LNHDA, CDR2 SQIVND (reference sequence).

CDR3 in DNA: TGTGCCAGCAGCGCCAGGGGACTAGCGGGAGACGGTGATGAGCAGTTCTTC. Amino acid sequence: CASSARGLAGDGDEQFF. The chain links TRBV9 to TRBJ2-1; 14 bases are shared with TRBD2. Trimming cost V 3 bases and J 8 bases; bases outside gene matches: 10. The CDR3 runs 17 residues. Germline lookup yields CDR1 SGDLS and CDR2 YYNGEE.

This sequence joins TRBV14 and TRBJ1-1; the D is unclear. V lost 3 bases, J lost 10 bases, and 12 bases lay in between. The CDR3 extends over 12 amino acids. Per germline, CDR1 SGHDN and CDR2 FVKESK. The chain's CDR3 is CASSQTRGTAFF. DNA for the CDR3: TGTGCCAGCAGCCAGACACGGGGTACAGCTTTCTTT.

The V call is TRBV5-6, the J call TRBJ2-1; no clear D gene. V was cut by 4 bases and J by 4 bases, with 18 bases left in between. The CDR3 covers 16 residues. Germline assignment: CDR1 SGHDT and CDR2 YYEEEE. The CDR3 loop reads CASSPTVAESYNEQFF. The CDR3 bases are TGTGCCAGCAGCCCGACGGTAGCCGAAAGTTACAATGAGCAGTTCTTC.

The rearrangement joins TRBV6-5 to TRBJ2-2, with 9 bases fitting TRBD2. This CDR3 has 15 residues. Germline CDR1 reads MNHEY; CDR2 reads SVGAGI. Trimming at V came to 6 bases and at J to 4 bases, leaving 6 bases not matched to a gene. CDR3 protein: CASSPGLAPTGELFF. The CDR3, as DNA: TGTGCCAGCAGCCCCGGACTAGCGCCCACCGGGGAGCTGTTTTTT.

The chain combines TRBV6-8 with TRBJ2-3; D is unresolved. CDR1 and CDR2 (germline): MNHGY, SAAAGT. The CDR3 loop spans 13 amino acids. The V end was cut by 5 bases, the J end by 6 bases, with 12 bases between. The CDR3 DNA reads as TGTGCCAGCAGTACCCGACCTACCGATACGCAGTATTTT. It specifies CASSTRPTDTQYF.

V usage is TRBV11-3 and J usage is TRBJ2-2, with a possible D match to TRBD2 (5 bases). V was cut by 0 bases and J by 7 bases, with 21 bases left in between. The CDR3 length is 18 residues. Germline CDR1 SGHNT, CDR2 YENEEA. CDR3 nucleotide sequence: TGTGCCAGCAGCTTAGATCTTGGCGGGTTCGGCCCCAGCGGGGAGCTGTTTTTT. Its translation is CASSLDLGGFGPSGELFF.

Concerning this clone itself: Other DNA sequences in this sample translate to the same CDR3. The J gene is TRBJ1-1, the V gene TRBV28; no firm D call. CDR3 length: 13 amino acids. The V gene lost 5 bases and the J gene lost 0 bases, with 7 bases spanning the gap. From germline, CDR1 is MDHEN and CDR2 SYDVKM. The CDR3 DNA sequence: TGTGCCAGCAGTCTAAAATTGAACACTGAAGCTTTCTTT. It specifies CASSLKLNTEAFF.

V gene TRBV18 combines with J gene TRBJ2-7; D unresolved. Germline values: CDR1 KGHSH, CDR2 LQKENI. Trimming cost V 3 bases and J 7 bases, with 28 bases left between them. This CDR3 has 18 amino acids. The CDR3 nucleotides are TGTGCCAGCTCACCCCCTATTACCTCCTCCCGAGCGCTTTGGGAGCAGTACTTC. This translates into CASSPPITSSRALWEQYF. Looking up the rest from reference TRBV18 and TRBJ2-7 gives the full variable domain: NAGVMQNPRHLVRRRGQEARLRCSPMKGHSHVYWYRQLPEEGLKFMVYLQKENIIDESGMPKERFSAEFPKEGPSILRIQQVVRGDSAAYFCASSPPITSSRALWEQYFGPGTRLTVT.

The chain combines TRBV6-6 with TRBJ2-7; D remains unclear. Germline values: CDR1 MNHNY, CDR2 SVGAGI (reference sequence). This CDR3 spans 14 amino acids. V was clipped by 5 bases and J by 5 bases, with 16 bases between them. This chain's CDR3 is CASSAGPIANEQYF. The CDR3 DNA follows: TGTGCCAGCAGTGCCGGGCCTATAGCCAACGAGCAGTACTTC.

This chain links TRBV7-8 with TRBJ2-7; D remains ambiguous. The V end was cut by 2 bases, the J end by 7 bases, with 12 bases between. The germline V gene encodes CDR1 SGHVS and CDR2 FQNEAQ. This CDR3 has 13 residues. CDR3 region: CASSLSAVGEQYF. In DNA form, the CDR3 reads TGTGCCAGCAGCTTATCCGCCGTGGGGGAGCAGTACTTC.

The gene calls are TRBV21-1 and TRBJ2-3; the D call in the table, TRBD1, was not verified against the DNA. TRBV21-1 is given as a pseudogene. CDR3 length: 18 amino acids. The CDR3 is CASSKAKDRGQSTDTQYF. The CDR3 coding sequence is TGTGCCAGCAGCAAAGCTAAGGACAGGGGGCAGAGCACAGATACGCAGTATTTT.

The chain links TRBV9 to TRBJ2-3; a possible D gene is TRBD1 (6 bases). Germline lookup yields CDR1 SGDLS and CDR2 YYNGEE. This CDR3 contains 12 residues. The ends were cut back, 4 bases at V and 4 bases at J, with 7 bases in the middle. DNA for the CDR3: TGTGCCAGCAGCACAGGGCCAGATACGCAGTATTTT. Its protein is CASSTGPDTQYF.

In this sample, this clone turned up many times. The chain combines TRBV7-6 with TRBJ2-7; tentatively, D is TRBD1 or TRBD2 (6 bases each). Trimming took off 0 bases at V and 4 bases at J, with 13 bases between the two ends. The CDR3 has 15 amino acids. Germline lookup yields CDR1 SGHVS and CDR2 FNYEAQ. The CDR3 sequence is CASSLAGGGKYEQYF. Here the CDR3 DNA reads TGTGCCAGCAGCTTAGCGGGGGGCGGGAAGTACGAGCAGTACTTC.

This rearrangement joins TRBV19 to TRBJ1-2, with D unclear. This CDR3 has 13 residues. Deletions cut 6 bases from V and 13 bases from J, with 21 bases between. Germline values: CDR1 LNHDA, CDR2 SQIVND (reference sequence). CDR3 sequence: CASSMAPAGPVTF. Written as DNA, the CDR3 is TGTGCCAGTAGCATGGCCCCGGCAGGCCCAGTCACCTTC.

This sequence joins TRBV5-1 and TRBJ2-3; 11 positions match TRBD2. This CDR3 has 17 amino acids. Germline V gene lookup returns CDR1 SGHRS and CDR2 YFSETQ. The ends lost 0 bases at V and 6 bases at J; junction bases unmatched: 9. The CDR3 coding sequence is TGCGCCAGCAGCTTGGCCGTTAGCGGGAGGGCCTTGGATACGCAGTATTTT. It codes for CASSLAVSGRALDTQYF. The full variable domain, rest sourced from reference TRBV5-1 and TRBJ2-3, is KAGVTQTPRYLIKTRGQQVTLSCSPISGHRSVSWYQQTPGQGLQFLFEYFSETQRNKGNFPGRFSGRQFSNSRSEMNVSTLELGDSALYLCASSLAVSGRALDTQYFGPGTRLTVL.